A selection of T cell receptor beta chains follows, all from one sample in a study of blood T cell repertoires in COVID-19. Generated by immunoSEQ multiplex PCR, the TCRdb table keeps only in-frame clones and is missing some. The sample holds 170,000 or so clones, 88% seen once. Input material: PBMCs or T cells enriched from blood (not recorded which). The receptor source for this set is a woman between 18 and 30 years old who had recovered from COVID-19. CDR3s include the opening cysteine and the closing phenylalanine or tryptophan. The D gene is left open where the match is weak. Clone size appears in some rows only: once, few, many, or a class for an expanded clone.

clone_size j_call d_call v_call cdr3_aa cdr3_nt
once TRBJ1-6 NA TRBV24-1 CATSVRWSKFERPLHF TGTGCCACCAGTGTAAGGTGGAGTAAATTTGAAAGACCCCTCCACTTT
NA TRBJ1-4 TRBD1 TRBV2 CASRVTGAREKLFF TGTGCCAGCAGGGTTACAGGGGCCCGGGAAAAACTGTTTTTT
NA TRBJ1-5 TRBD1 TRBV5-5 CASSKDRGFNQPQHF TGTGCCAGCAGCAAAGACAGGGGGTTCAATCAGCCCCAGCATTTT
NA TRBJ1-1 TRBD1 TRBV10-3 CAISDNRGNTEAFF TGTGCCATCAGTGACAACAGGGGGAACACTGAAGCTTTCTTT
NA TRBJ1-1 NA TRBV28 CASSDHRDTSF TGTGCCAGCAGCGATCACAGGGACACCTCATTT
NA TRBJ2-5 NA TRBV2 CASPFRETQYF TGTGCCAGCCCCTTCAGAGAGACCCAGTACTTC
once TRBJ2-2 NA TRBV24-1 CATSDSDTARNTGELFF TGTGCCACCAGTGATTCTGACACGGCCCGGAACACCGGGGAGCTGTTTTTT
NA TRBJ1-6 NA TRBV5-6 CASSLGQLNNSPLHF TGTGCCAGCAGTCTGGGACAACTGAATAATTCACCCCTCCACTTT
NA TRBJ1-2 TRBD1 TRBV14 CASSQARTGMGYTF TGTGCCAGCAGCCAAGCCCGGACAGGCATGGGCTACACCTTC
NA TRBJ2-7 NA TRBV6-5 CASTEGWEQYF TGTGCCAGCACGGAGGGTTGGGAGCAGTACTTC
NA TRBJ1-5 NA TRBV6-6 CASSYGELNQPQHF TGTGCCAGCAGTTACGGGGAGTTGAATCAGCCCCAGCATTTT
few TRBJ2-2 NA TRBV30 CAWSTGLGTGELFF TGTGCCTGGAGTACAGGGTTGGGGACCGGGGAGCTGTTTTTT
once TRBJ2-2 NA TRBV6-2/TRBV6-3 CASSSYEERGGNTGELFF TGTGCCAGCAGTTCCTACGAGGAAAGGGGGGGTAACACCGGGGAGCTGTTTTTT
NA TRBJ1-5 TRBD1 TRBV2 CASRGTGSGNQPQHF TGTGCCAGCAGGGGGACAGGGTCCGGCAATCAGCCCCAGCATTTT
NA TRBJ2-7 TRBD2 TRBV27 CASRMTSGPYEQYF TGTGCCAGCAGGATGACTAGCGGCCCCTACGAGCAGTACTTC
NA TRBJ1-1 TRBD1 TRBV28 CASQRTGTGNTEAFF TGTGCCAGCCAACGCACCGGGACAGGGAACACTGAAGCTTTCTTT
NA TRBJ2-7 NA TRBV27 CASSSFRDYEQYF TGTGCCAGCAGTTCGTTCAGGGACTACGAGCAGTACTTC
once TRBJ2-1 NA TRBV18 CASSPLTTGNGGSEQFF TGTGCCAGCTCACCATTAACGACAGGGAACGGAGGGTCTGAGCAGTTCTTC
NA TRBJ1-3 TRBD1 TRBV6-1 CASSEGPGQGHF TGTGCCAGCAGTGAAGGCCCGGGACAGGGCCATTTT
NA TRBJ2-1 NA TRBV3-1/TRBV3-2 CASSQDLGVQYNEQFF TGTGCCAGCAGCCAAGATCTCGGGGTTCAATACAATGAGCAGTTCTTC
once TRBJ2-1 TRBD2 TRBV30 CAHGTSGWDEQFF TGTGCCCATGGGACTAGCGGGTGGGATGAGCAGTTCTTC
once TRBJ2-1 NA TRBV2 CASRERSSYNEQFF TGTGCCAGCAGGGAGCGGAGCTCCTACAATGAGCAGTTCTTC
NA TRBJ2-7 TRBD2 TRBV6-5 CASKDQGLAGHEQYF TGTGCCAGCAAGGACCAGGGACTAGCGGGCCACGAGCAGTACTTC
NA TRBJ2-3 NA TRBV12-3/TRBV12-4 CASSTLADTQYF TGTGCCAGCAGCACCCTAGCGGATACGCAGTATTTT
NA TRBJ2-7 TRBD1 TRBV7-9 CASSSRDRSYYEQYF TGTGCCAGCAGCTCCCGGGACAGGAGCTACTACGAGCAGTACTTC
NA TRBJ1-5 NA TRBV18 CASSPGSNQPQHF TGTGCCAGCTCACCAGGCTCGAATCAGCCCCAGCATTTT
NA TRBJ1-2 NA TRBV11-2 CASSLSGYYGYTF TGTGCCAGCAGCTTATCAGGGTACTATGGCTACACCTTC
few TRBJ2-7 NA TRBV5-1 CASRRTDNYEQYF TGCGCCAGCAGGCGCACAGATAACTACGAGCAGTACTTC
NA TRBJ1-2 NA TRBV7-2 CASSFRGNYGYTF TGTGCCAGCAGCTTTCGGGGAAACTATGGCTACACCTTC
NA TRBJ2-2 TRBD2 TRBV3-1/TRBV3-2 CASGDKGLAGGGDTGELFF TGTGCCAGCGGAGACAAGGGACTAGCGGGGGGAGGTGACACCGGGGAGCTGTTTTTT
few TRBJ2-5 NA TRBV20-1 CSARDRETQYF TGCAGTGCTAGAGATCGAGAGACCCAGTACTTC
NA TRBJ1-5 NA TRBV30 CAWSVQGGNQPQHF TGTGCCTGGAGTGTACAAGGGGGTAATCAGCCCCAGCATTTT
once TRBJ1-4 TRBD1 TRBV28 CASSLSPGQGGKLFF TGTGCCAGCAGTCTTAGCCCGGGACAGGGAGGAAAACTGTTTTTT
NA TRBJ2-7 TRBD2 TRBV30 CAWSVRLAGVEQYF TGTGCCTGGAGTGTACGTCTAGCGGGAGTCGAGCAGTACTTC
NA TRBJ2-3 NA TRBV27 CASSLIGGDTQYF TGTGCCAGCAGTTTGATAGGCGGGGATACGCAGTATTTT
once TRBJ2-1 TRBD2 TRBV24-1 CATSTGTSGIVYNEQFF TGTGCCACATCAACCGGGACTAGCGGGATTGTATACAATGAGCAGTTCTTC
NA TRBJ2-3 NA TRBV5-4 CASSSDTDTQYF TGTGCCAGCAGCTCAGACACAGATACGCAGTATTTT
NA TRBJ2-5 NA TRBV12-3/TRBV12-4 CASTPGETQYF TGTGCCAGCACCCCCGGAGAGACCCAGTACTTC
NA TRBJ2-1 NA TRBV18 CASSPPAGQPFEQFF TGTGCCAGCTCACCACCGGCGGGACAGCCCTTTGAGCAGTTCTTC
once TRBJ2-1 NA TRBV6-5 CASGGNNEQFF TGTGCCAGCGGGGGGAACAATGAGCAGTTCTTC
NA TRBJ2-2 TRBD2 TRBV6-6 CASSRSSGGLMNTGELFF TGTGCCAGCAGTCGTTCTAGCGGGGGCCTTATGAACACCGGGGAGCTGTTTTTT
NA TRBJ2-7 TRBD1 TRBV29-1 CSVEDRTGYEQYF TGCAGCGTCGAAGATCGGACAGGTTACGAGCAGTACTTC
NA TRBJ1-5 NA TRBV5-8 CASSGDIAFQHF TGTGCCAGCAGCGGGGACATCGCCTTTCAGCATTTT
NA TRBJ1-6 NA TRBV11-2 CASSLDLESPLHF TGTGCCAGCAGCTTAGATCTAGAATCACCCCTCCACTTT
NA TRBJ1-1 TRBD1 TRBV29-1 CSVGENRGDTEAFF TGCAGCGTTGGTGAGAACAGGGGGGACACTGAAGCTTTCTTT